A selection of T cell receptor beta chains follows, all from one sample in a study of OX40 agonist ivuxolimab in advanced cancers. The assay was immunoSEQ multiplex PCR, and TCRdb's table has in-frame clones only and misses some. The table includes approximately 50,000 clones, approximately 83% detected once. This specimen consisted of CD4+ or CD8+ T cells sorted from blood, obtained in a trial of the OX40 agonist ivuxolimab. The receptors shown here come from an adult with an advanced solid tumor such as melanoma, head and neck, liver or kidney cancer. CDR3s include the opening cysteine and the closing phenylalanine or tryptophan. The order of the fields is J gene, clone size, D gene, V gene, CDR3 DNA, CDR3 protein. D genes are given only for firm matches. Size is omitted from some rows. Given values are once, few, many or a class for expanded clones.

TRBJ2-7 | - | TRBD1 | TRBV4-2 | TGTGCCAGCAGCCAAGCGGGACAGGGGTTTTACGAGCAGTACTTC | CASSQAGQGFYEQYF
TRBJ2-5 | - | - | TRBV10-3 | TGTGCCATCAGTGACGGCCTAGAGACCCAGTACTTC | CAISDGLETQYF
TRBJ2-3 | - | TRBD2 | TRBV5-1 | TGCGCCAGCAGCTTGGTAGCGGGTTGGGGCACAGATACGCAGTATTTT | CASSLVAGWGTDTQYF
TRBJ2-3 | - | TRBD2 | TRBV30 | TGTGCCTGGGAAGAGGGAGCGGGATTAGCAGATACGCAGTATTTT | CAWEEGAGLADTQYF
TRBJ2-3 | - | TRBD2 | TRBV9 | TGTGCCAGCAGCCCCCGGACTAGCGCCGGCACAGATACGCAGTATTTT | CASSPRTSAGTDTQYF
TRBJ2-1 | - | - | TRBV7-9 | TGTGCCAGCAGCTTAGCATGGGGCGAGCAGTTCTTC | CASSLAWGEQFF
TRBJ1-1 | - | - | TRBV18 | TGTGCCAGCTCACCATACCGGGACATGAACACTGAAGCTTTCTTT | CASSPYRDMNTEAFF
TRBJ2-7 | - | - | TRBV7-9 | TGTGCCAGCAGCTTCGCCCCCCCCGGATTCGAGCAGTACTTC | CASSFAPPGFEQYF
TRBJ2-3 | - | - | TRBV28 | TGTGCCAGCAGTTTTTTGGAGTCCTACAACACAGATACGCAGTATTTT | CASSFLESYNTDTQYF
TRBJ2-1 | - | - | TRBV14 | TGTGCCAGCAGCCAAGGACAGAGCTCCTACAATGAGCAGTTCTTC | CASSQGQSSYNEQFF
TRBJ2-1 | - | TRBD2 | TRBV27 | TGTGCCAGCAGTTTATCCCGAACACAACCCGGGACTAGCGGGTACAATGAGCAGTTCTTC | CASSLSRTQPGTSGYNEQFF
TRBJ2-2 | once | - | TRBV28 | TGTGCCAGCTCTACCTGGAGCCGGGGTGTTACCGGGGAGCTGTTTTTT | CASSTWSRGVTGELFF
TRBJ2-1 | few | TRBD1 | TRBV2 | TGTGCCAGCAGTGGCGGCAGGGGGAACTACAATGAGCAGTTCTTC | CASSGGRGNYNEQFF
TRBJ2-2 | - | - | TRBV6-1 | TGTGCCAGCAGTGCAAGCCTTCACACCGGGGAGCTGTTTTTT | CASSASLHTGELFF
TRBJ2-6 | - | - | TRBV6-1 | TGTGCCAGCAGTGAAAAAGTCTCTGGGGCCAACGTCCTGACTTTC | CASSEKVSGANVLTF
TRBJ2-7 | - | TRBD2 | TRBV30 | TGTGCCTGGAGCGGACTAGCGGAGCACTACGAGCAGTACTTC | CAWSGLAEHYEQYF
TRBJ1-2 | - | TRBD1 | TRBV18 | TGTGCCAGCTCACCAACAGGGGCCACTGGCTACACCTTC | CASSPTGATGYTF
TRBJ1-5 | - | - | TRBV6-5 | TGTGCCAGCAGGGGGCGAACAGCGGGTCAGCCCCAGCATTTT | CASRGRTAGQPQHF
TRBJ2-2 | - | - | TRBV5-1 | TGCGCCAGCAGCTTGGTACCAGAGGTTATCGGGGAGCTGTTTTTT | CASSLVPEVIGELFF
TRBJ2-1 | - | - | TRBV27 | TGTGCCAGCAGTTTAATTCCAGTTCGCTACAATGAGCAGTTCTTC | CASSLIPVRYNEQFF
TRBJ2-2 | - | TRBD2 | TRBV6-1 | TGTGCCAGCCGGCTAGCGGCCACCGGGGAGCTGTTTTTT | CASRLAATGELFF
TRBJ1-1 | - | - | TRBV5-6 | TGTGCCAGCAGCTTCCCGGGACTGAACACTGAAGCTTTCTTT | CASSFPGLNTEAFF
TRBJ1-2 | - | TRBD1 | TRBV6-1 | TGTGCCAGCAGGCTGGAGACAGGGAATGGCTACACCTTC | CASRLETGNGYTF